This T cell receptor beta chain was sequenced during a study of T cell responses to AZD1222 COVID-19 vaccine. Study information: Timing groups of about 4 and about 12 weeks for second doses were pooled.

The CDR3 contains 12 residues. Germline V gene sequence: CDR1 SGHAT, CDR2 FQNNGV. Between the trimmed V and J ends, which lost 8 bases and 9 bases, there was a span of 14 bases. Findings and limits, study-wide: Donors were largely white British and mainly female; clonal diversity was possibly underestimated.

With respect to this clone: Its antigen is unidentified.

Clones were read by immunoSEQ multiplex PCR, and TCRdb kept only the in-frame ones, dropping some. The sample carries approximately 150,000 clones, about 92% recorded once. This TCR was recovered from an adult in good health. This chain links TRBV11-2 with TRBJ2-1; unclear D gene. The sequencing here drew on peripheral blood, taken on day 0 of AZD1222 vaccination. This CDR3 is CASQALGVEQFF. CDR3 DNA sequence: TGTGCCAGCCAAGCCCTAGGTGTTGAGCAGTTCTTC.